These 4 T cell receptor beta chains share one sample of origin, sequenced in a study of cytomegalovirus exposure and HLA in healthy donors. The study ran its PCR with 60 Vbeta and 13 Jbeta primers. Method: immunoSEQ multiplex PCR; TCRdb's copy keeps in-frame clones and lacks some. The table includes about 95,000 clones, approximately 76% detected once. Sample: PBMCs. Receptors were obtained from a young man in good health and CMV-seropositive.

V is TRBV4-2 and J is TRBJ2-2, with 8 bases identical to TRBD2. V lost 1 base, J lost 7 bases, and 11 bases stayed unmatched. The germline V gene has CDR1 LGHNA and CDR2 YNFKEQ. This CDR3 comprises 17 residues. This CDR3 reads CASSQALSGTRHGELFF. The CDR3 region has the DNA TGTGCCAGCAGCCAAGCCCTTAGCGGGACCAGGCACGGGGAGCTGTTTTTT.

The chain combines TRBV28 with TRBJ1-2; D possibly corresponds to TRBD1 (6 bases). Germline V gives CDR1 MDHEN, CDR2 SYDVKM. Trimming stripped 6 bases from V and 8 bases from J, with 19 bases between. The CDR3 covers 14 residues. The CDR3 bases are TGTGCCAGCAGGACCTTTGGGGGCGTAAAGGGCTACACCTTC. It yields the protein CASRTFGGVKGYTF.

The CDR3 nucleotides are TGTGCCAGCAGTGAGCCCCTGGGCTCAAATTCACCCCTCCACTTT. Encoded protein: CASSEPLGSNSPLHF. The chain joins TRBV2 to TRBJ1-6; D is ambiguous. This CDR3 has 15 amino acids. CDR1 SNHLY and CDR2 FYNNEI come from the germline V gene. V was shortened by 3 bases and J by 7 bases, with 13 bases between the two germline ends.

The chain is built from TRBV7-2 and TRBJ1-1; TRBD1 aligns across 7 bases. The CDR3 is made up of 13 amino acids. V gave up 4 bases and J gave up 5 bases; unmatched junction bases: 4. The germline gives CDR1 SGHTA, CDR2 FQGNSA. The CDR3 region has the DNA TGTGCCAGCAGCTCCAGGGGGAAGACTGAAGCTTTCTTT. As protein: CASSSRGKTEAFF. Drawing the rest from reference TRBV7-2 and TRBJ1-1, the complete variable domain is GAGVSQSPSNKVTEKGKDVELRCDPISGHTALYWYRQSLGQGLEFLIYFQGNSAPDKSGLPSDRFSAERTGGSVSTLTIQRTQQEDSAVYLCASSSRGKTEAFFGQGTRLTVV.